The TCR beta chain described here comes from a study of blood T cell repertoires in COVID-19. As for the study in general: Collection of acute and convalescent COVID-19 samples took place in the United States, Italy and Spain. Nucleic acid was either cDNA or gDNA, and it came from T cells, B-cell-depleted T cells, or PBMCs.

Source study methods: Estimation of nucleated cell counts relied on the amplification of reference gene primers. TCRdb keeps only in-frame clones here, not all; method: immunoSEQ multiplex PCR. Clonal size and the V and J genes are those of that table, whereas D and trimming came from the DNA. The table lists some 270,000 clones, approximately 85% of them singletons. The CDR3 is 14 residues long. Germline CDR1 is KGHSH and CDR2 is LQKENI. Unmatched junction bases numbered 2, after V lost 0 bases and J lost 4 bases. The chain employs TRBV18 and TRBJ2-7, with 8 bases aligning to TRBD2. Sequenced material: peripheral blood. The clonotype was recovered from a human donor with COVID-19, enrolled during active disease. The donor label of this sample is uncertain. CDR3 amino acids: CASSPPGLEYEQYF. CDR3 DNA sequence: TGTGCCAGCTCACCACCGGGACTAGAATACGAGCAGTACTTC.